The 32 T cell receptor beta chains presented below share a single source sample, sequenced in a study of cytomegalovirus exposure and HLA in healthy donors. PCR primers comprised 60 Vbeta and 13 Jbeta primers. Method: immunoSEQ multiplex PCR; TCRdb's copy keeps in-frame clones and lacks some. Of more than 95,000 clones in the sample, 78% are singletons; the top ten hold 1.3%. Source material: PBMCs. These receptors all stem from a young man in good health and CMV-seronegative.

This clone appeared a single time. The chain combines TRBV4-1 with TRBJ2-7, with 7 bases matching TRBD1. The length of the CDR3 is 15 residues. The V gene's germline CDR1 is MGHRA and CDR2 YSYEKL. V trimming: 4 bases; J trimming: 4 bases; junction bases outside the gene matches: 10. CDR3 region: CASSRDRDPLYEQYF. The CDR3 nucleotides read TGCGCCAGCAGCCGTGACAGGGATCCCCTGTACGAGCAGTACTTC.

The sample holds a few counts of this clone. This sequence joins TRBV5-4 and TRBJ2-7; D remains unclear. The germline V and J ends were trimmed by 2 bases and 3 bases, with 9 bases remaining between them. Looked up from germline, CDR1 is SGHNT and CDR2 is YYREEE (reference sequence). CDR3 length: 13 residues. This CDR3 is CASSFLGFYEQYF. In DNA form, the CDR3 reads TGTGCCAGCAGCTTCTTGGGCTTCTACGAGCAGTACTTC.

The chain carries TRBV15 and TRBJ1-4; 9 bases match TRBD1. The germline gives CDR1 LNHNV, CDR2 YYDKDF (reference sequence). Trimming removed 2 bases from V and 4 bases from J; junction bases left unmatched: 2. This CDR3 has 15 amino acids. CDR3 nucleotide sequence: TGTGCCACCAGCAGAAAGGGACAGGGTAATGAAAAACTGTTTTTT. It codes for CATSRKGQGNEKLFF.

This clone has just a few counts. The chain employs TRBV15 and TRBJ1-5; no clear D gene. Germline V gives CDR1 LNHNV, CDR2 YYDKDF (reference sequence). V lost 0 bases and J lost 0, with 3 bases in between. The CDR3 is made up of 14 amino acids. Written as DNA, the CDR3 is TGTGCCACCAGCAGAGATCATAGCAATCAGCCCCAGCATTTT. This sequence encodes CATSRDHSNQPQHF.

The chain employs TRBV13 and TRBJ1-6; possibly TRBD1 for D (5 bases). Per the germline V gene, CDR1 is PRHDT and CDR2 is FYEKMQ (reference sequence). This CDR3 comprises 15 residues. V gave up 5 bases and J gave up 10 bases, with 18 bases separating them. This chain's CDR3 is CASSPAGTGGSPLHF. CDR3 nucleotide sequence: TGTGCCAGCAGCCCAGCCGGGACGGGGGGATCACCCCTCCACTTT.

The chain employs TRBV19 and TRBJ2-1, with 12 bases that match TRBD2. The germline gives CDR1 LNHDA, CDR2 SQIVND (reference sequence). CDR3 length: 14 residues. Unmatched junction bases numbered 2, after V lost 8 bases and J lost 3 bases. The CDR3 sequence is CASGGLAGYNEQFF. In nucleotides, the CDR3 is TGTGCCAGTGGGGGACTAGCGGGCTACAATGAGCAGTTCTTC. The entire variable domain, with the rest obtained from reference TRBV19 and TRBJ2-1, is as follows: DGGITQSPKYLFRKEGQNVTLSCEQNLNHDAMYWYRQDPGQGLRLIYYSQIVNDFQKGDIAEGYSVSREKKESFPLTVTSAQKNPTAFYLCASGGLAGYNEQFFGPGTRLTVL.

This sequence joins TRBV18 and TRBJ2-1; D might be TRBD2 (5 bases). CDR3 length: 17 amino acids. V was clipped by 0 bases and J by 2 bases, with 14 bases between them. Germline CDR1 reads KGHSH; CDR2 reads LQKENI. The CDR3 here is CASSPPVGSATYNEQFF. CDR3 bases: TGTGCCAGCTCACCACCGGTTGGTAGCGCAACCTACAATGAGCAGTTCTTC.

This clone was detected once. This chain links TRBV30 with TRBJ2-2; D is perhaps TRBD2 (5 bases). The CDR3 covers 13 residues. Trimming cost V 4 bases and J 4 bases, with 10 bases left between them. Germline V CDR1 and CDR2: GTSNPN, SVGIG (reference sequence). CDR3 bases: TGTGCCTGGACACAGCGGACCACCGGGGAGCTGTTTTTT. Protein sequence: CAWTQRTTGELFF.

V usage is TRBV29-1 and J usage is TRBJ2-1; 7 bases line up with TRBD1. Germline values: CDR1 SQVTM, CDR2 ANQGSEA. The CDR3 has 15 amino acids. Germline trimming cut 5 bases from V and 0 bases from J; bases unmatched to any gene: 7. The CDR3 reads CSVSQGSGSYNEQFF. The DNA for the CDR3 is TGCAGCGTTTCACAGGGGTCGGGCTCCTACAATGAGCAGTTCTTC.

This clone was found a few times. J is TRBJ2-2 and V is TRBV6-5; 10 bases match TRBD1. The germline gives CDR1 MNHEY, CDR2 SVGAGI. The junction had 3 bases not matched to a gene; V was cut back by 6 bases and J by 8 bases. This CDR3 is 13 amino acids long. CDR3 nucleotides: TGTGCCAGCAGGACAGGGGGCAGGGGGGAGCTGTTTTTT. It translates to CASRTGGRGELFF.

The V call is TRBV7-9, the J call TRBJ2-1, with 7 bases matching TRBD2. Germline lookup yields CDR1 SEHNR and CDR2 FQNEAQ (reference sequence). The CDR3 extends over 16 amino acids. The V segment lost 5 bases and the J segment 6 bases; nucleotides outside the gene matches: 13. This CDR3 is CASSPGRGGRVNEQFF. The CDR3 bases are TGTGCCAGCAGCCCGGGTCGAGGCGGGAGAGTCAATGAGCAGTTCTTC.

The gene calls are TRBV10-3 and TRBJ1-5; no definite D call. Per the germline V gene, CDR1 is ENHRY and CDR2 is SYGVKD. Trimming took off 2 bases at V and 4 bases at J, with 9 bases between the two ends. CDR3 size: 14 residues. The CDR3 here is CAISEGQRNQPQHF. The CDR3 DNA follows: TGTGCCATCAGTGAGGGGCAGCGGAATCAGCCCCAGCATTTT.

The chain links TRBV7-2 to TRBJ2-2; the D is unclear. Germline CDR1 is SGHTA and CDR2 is FQGNSA. V gave up 5 bases and J gave up 4 bases, with 5 bases separating them. CDR3 size: 12 residues. The CDR3: CASSPFTGELFF. The DNA for the CDR3 is TGTGCCAGCAGCCCTTTCACCGGGGAGCTGTTTTTT.

V and J are TRBV2 and TRBJ2-3, with D possibly TRBD2 on 6 matching bases. Germline lookup yields CDR1 SNHLY and CDR2 FYNNEI. The CDR3 is 15 residues long. V lost 7 bases, J lost 4 bases, and 18 bases lay in between. The CDR3 bases are TGTGCCAGCACCTGGACTGGCGGGGCATCAGATACGCAGTATTTT. Protein product: CASTWTGGASDTQYF.

In this sample, this clone turned up a few times. The genes are TRBV5-1 and TRBJ2-7, with D perhaps matching TRBD1 (6 bases). This CDR3 region has 14 residues. Germline CDR1 and CDR2: SGHRS and YFSETQ. V gave up 0 bases and J gave up 5 bases, with 12 bases separating them. CDR3 DNA sequence: TGCGCCAGCAGCTTGGACAGGGTTACCGACGAGCAGTACTTC. Translation gives CASSLDRVTDEQYF. Full variable domain (rest looked up from reference TRBV5-1 and TRBJ2-7): KAGVTQTPRYLIKTRGQQVTLSCSPISGHRSVSWYQQTPGQGLQFLFEYFSETQRNKGNFPGRFSGRQFSNSRSEMNVSTLELGDSALYLCASSLDRVTDEQYFGPGTRLTVT.

V and J are TRBV2 and TRBJ1-5; a possible D gene is TRBD1 (6 bases). V was trimmed by 5 bases and J by 5 bases, leaving 16 bases between them. Per germline, CDR1 SNHLY and CDR2 FYNNEI. The CDR3 spans 15 residues. In DNA form, the CDR3 reads TGTGCCAGCAGTAACCGCGACAGGTCTTATCAGCCCCAGCATTTT. Translated: CASSNRDRSYQPQHF.

The gene calls are TRBV2 and TRBJ2-5; 11 bases match TRBD1. The tail of the sequence fits TRBJ2-7 better, so the J call may be wrong. Germline V CDR1 and CDR2: SNHLY, FYNNEI. The CDR3 consists of 14 residues. In DNA form, the CDR3 reads TGTGCCAGCAGTGCGGACAGGGGGCAATACGAGCAGTACTTC. Its translation: CASSADRGQYEQYF.

The chain uses TRBV10-3 and TRBJ1-6, with D hard to call. The germline CDR1 and CDR2 sequences are ENHRY and SYGVKD. V lost 0 bases, J lost 8 bases, and 14 bases lay in between. This CDR3 comprises 16 residues. The CDR3 region has the DNA TGTGCCATCAGTGAGTCTGATCCGGGGATGGATTCACCCCTCCACTTT. This gives the protein CAISESDPGMDSPLHF.

This chain connects TRBV14 to TRBJ2-7; tentatively, D is TRBD1 (5 bases). Between the trimmed V and J ends, which lost 1 base and 3 bases, there was a span of 13 bases. The CDR3 is made up of 15 amino acids. The germline V gene has CDR1 SGHDN and CDR2 FVKESK. The CDR3 is CASSQGLGAGYEQYF. The DNA for the CDR3 is TGTGCCAGCAGCCAAGGGTTAGGGGCCGGCTACGAGCAGTACTTC.

CDR3 amino acids: CASSGPGQGSSYEQYF. The CDR3 nucleotides are TGTGCCAGCAGTGGACCCGGACAGGGCAGCTCCTACGAGCAGTACTTC. V and J are TRBV6-1 and TRBJ2-7; 8 bases fit TRBD1. The CDR3 has 16 amino acids. V shed 4 bases and J 0 bases; nucleotides not matched to a gene: 8. Germline V lookup: CDR1 MNHNS, CDR2 SASEGT.

The sample holds a few counts of this clone. The chain couples TRBV11-2 to TRBJ2-6; maybe TRBD2 (5 bases). This CDR3 comprises 17 residues. The V end lost 1 base, the J end lost 0 bases, and 10 bases lay between the germline ends. CDR1 is SGHAT and CDR2 is FQNNGV in the germline V gene. Written as DNA, the CDR3 is TGTGCCAGCAGCTTAGGGTGGAGGCCCTCTGGGGCCAACGTCCTGACTTTC. Its translation is CASSLGWRPSGANVLTF.

This chain links TRBV9 with TRBJ2-2; no reliable D call. This CDR3 has 15 amino acids. Germline V gives CDR1 SGDLS, CDR2 YYNGEE. V dropped 0 bases and J dropped 6 bases, with 12 bases sitting between them. The CDR3 loop is CASSVGPGLSGELFF. The CDR3 coding sequence is TGTGCCAGCAGCGTAGGTCCAGGTTTGTCCGGGGAGCTGTTTTTT.

The rearrangement uses TRBV7-9 and TRBJ1-1; TRBD1 agrees at 7 bases. The CDR3 contains 13 residues. Germline V lookup: CDR1 SEHNR, CDR2 FQNEAQ (reference sequence). V lost 3 bases, J lost 4 bases, and 2 bases stayed unmatched. The CDR3 reads CASSLWDSTEAFF. CDR3 bases: TGTGCCAGCAGCTTGTGGGACAGCACTGAAGCTTTCTTT.

This clone was detected a few times. V usage is TRBV6-5 and J usage is TRBJ2-7; 8 positions match TRBD1. With 6 bases clipped from V and 3 bases from J, the junction kept 10 bases outside the gene matches. CDR1 MNHEY and CDR2 SVGAGI come from the germline V gene. The CDR3 length is 15 residues. For the CDR3, the DNA is TGTGCCAGCAGCCGGGACAGGACCAAGGACTACGAGCAGTACTTC. Translating gives CASSRDRTKDYEQYF.

V gene TRBV25-1 combines with J gene TRBJ1-2; D is unclear. The CDR3 covers 13 residues. The V end was cut by 8 bases, the J end by 4 bases, with 14 bases between. Germline CDR1 and CDR2: MGHDK and SYGVNS. CDR3 nucleotides: TGTGCCAGCCTCCCACCCGGAGCCTATGGCTACACCTTC. Protein sequence: CASLPPGAYGYTF.

The J gene is TRBJ2-1, the V gene TRBV27; the D gene is possibly TRBD1 (6 bases). Looked up from germline, CDR1 is MNHEY and CDR2 is SMNVEV (reference sequence). V lost 1 base, J lost 5 bases, and 6 bases lay in between. CDR3 length: 13 residues. DNA of the CDR3: TGTGCCAGCAGTTTATACAGGGACAATGAGCAGTTCTTC. Residues: CASSLYRDNEQFF.

This clone appeared once. The chain couples TRBV5-4 to TRBJ2-3; 7 nucleotides match TRBD2. The CDR3 totals 16 residues. The trim removed 4 bases at V and 1 base at J, leaving 9 bases unmatched. Germline loops: CDR1 SGHNT, CDR2 YYREEE (reference sequence). CDR3 residues: CASSLYSSGGTDTQYF. CDR3 sequence (DNA): TGTGCCAGCAGCCTATACTCTAGCGGAGGCACAGATACGCAGTATTTT.

The chain is built from TRBV19 and TRBJ1-2; 8 nucleotides agree with TRBD1. In germline, CDR1 is LNHDA, CDR2 SQIVND (reference sequence). V shed 0 bases, J shed 4 bases, and the junction held 4 bases outside the gene matches. This CDR3 is built from 15 residues. The CDR3 DNA is TGTGCCAGTAGTATAGATCTCGACAGGGGCTATGGCTACACCTTC. Protein: CASSIDLDRGYGYTF.

The chain joins TRBV29-1 to TRBJ2-1, with a possible D match to TRBD2 (6 bases). This CDR3 is 11 amino acids long. Trimming took off 7 bases at V and 6 bases at J, with 10 bases between the two ends. Germline CDR1 reads SQVTM; CDR2 reads ANQGSEA. The chain's CDR3 is CSGAAGNEQFF. CDR3 DNA sequence: TGCAGCGGCGCAGCGGGCAATGAGCAGTTCTTC.

This clone was picked up one time. The chain has TRBV19 and TRBJ1-3; TRBD1 is a possible D gene (6 bases). Trimming removed 8 bases at V and 0 bases at J, with 8 bases between. This CDR3 has 13 residues. Germline CDR1 LNHDA, CDR2 SQIVND (reference sequence). This CDR3 reads CASADSSGNTIYF. As DNA, the CDR3 is TGTGCCAGTGCGGACAGCTCTGGAAACACCATATATTTT.

V usage is TRBV9 and J usage is TRBJ2-5, with D possibly being TRBD1 (8 bases). Germline CDR1 and CDR2: SGDLS and YYNGEE. This CDR3 spans 17 amino acids. Deletions cut 0 bases from V and 5 bases from J, with 20 bases between. The DNA of the CDR3 is TGTGCCAGCAGCGTAGAGGGGGAGGGGACAGGCAGGGAGACCCAGTACTTC. It is translated as CASSVEGEGTGRETQYF.

In the case of this clone: An end of the junction differs from the germline gene, which may be a read error. Other DNA sequences of this sample code for an identical CDR3. The chain combines TRBV27 with TRBJ1-3, with TRBD1 matching 8 bases. The CDR3 is made up of 18 amino acids. Germline assignment: CDR1 MNHEY and CDR2 SMNVEV (reference sequence). The CDR3, as DNA: TGTGCCAGTAGTTTATCAAGGAGGCAGGGGGCGCGAGGAAACACCATATATTTT. Translated: CASSLSRRQGARGNTIYF.